Below, one TCR beta chain is given with its context. Germline CDR1 SGHDT, CDR2 YYEEEE. V was trimmed by 0 bases and J by 3 bases, leaving 9 bases between them. The CDR3 extends over 14 amino acids. The sample comes from a study of blood T cell repertoires in COVID-19. Libraries were prepared by immunoSEQ multiplex PCR; TCRdb keeps only in-frame clonotypes and omits some of them. This table holds about 140,000 clones, around 90% found once. The V call is TRBV5-6, the J call TRBJ1-2; possibly TRBD1 for D (5 bases). This sequence was found in a man in his fifties or sixties with active or convalescent COVID-19. The sequencing sample was made of peripheral blood. Here the CDR3 reads CASSLGQGHYGYTF. CDR3 bases: TGTGCCAGCAGCTTGGGGCAGGGCCACTATGGCTACACCTTC.